This T cell receptor beta chain was retrieved from a study of blood T cell repertoires in COVID-19. Across the whole study: The cDNA or gDNA used as material had been derived from T cells, B-cell-depleted T cells, or PBMCs.

This clone appeared once. The method was immunoSEQ multiplex PCR; TCRdb's version includes in-frame clones alone and lacks a portion of them. This table has roughly 86,000 clones, roughly 86% appearing once. The sequence came from a man between 45 and 60 years old with active or convalescent COVID-19. Sequenced: peripheral blood.

The CDR3, as DNA: TGCGCCAGCAGCCAGCAAAGTTTCGCAGGCAATGAGCAGTTCTTC. It specifies CASSQQSFAGNEQFF. V and J are TRBV4-3 and TRBJ2-1; D not resolved. This CDR3 has 15 residues. Between the trimmed V and J ends, which lost 3 bases and 6 bases, there was a span of 15 bases. Per the germline V gene, CDR1 is LGHNA and CDR2 is YSLEER.